These 26 T cell receptor beta chains were sequenced from one sample in a study of control samples from healthy donors and cancer patients. Assay used: immunoSEQ multiplex PCR; TCRdb lists only in-frame clones, some missing. The data show fewer than 4,000 clones, with approximately 80% seen just once and more than 8.5% held by the top ten. Sequencing was carried out using formalin-fixed, paraffin-embedded tissue. These receptors were taken from a female donor with melanoma.

The chain employs TRBV5-4 and TRBJ1-1; TRBD1 is a possible D gene (5 bases). Germline lookup yields CDR1 SGHNT and CDR2 YYREEE (reference sequence). This CDR3 is 18 amino acids long. Trimming pared 2 bases from V and 4 bases from J, leaving 24 bases between. The CDR3 DNA follows: TGTGCCAGCAGCTTAAACTGGCTTGTTAGGACAAGGTCCACTGAAGCTTTCTTT. It yields the protein CASSLNWLVRTRSTEAFF.

This clone has just one count. The CDR3 sequence: CASRVTSGNHYEQYF. The CDR3 bases are TGTGCCAGCAGAGTAACTAGCGGGAACCACTACGAGCAGTACTTC. The V call is TRBV28, the J call TRBJ2-7; 10 bases map to TRBD2. V lost 6 bases and J lost 3; bases outside the gene matches: 8. The germline CDR1 and CDR2 sequences are MDHEN and SYDVKM. The CDR3 covers 15 residues. Together with reference TRBV28 and TRBJ2-7, the CDR3 gives the full variable domain: DVKVTQSSRYLVKRTGEKVFLECVQDMDHENMFWYRQDPGLGLRLIYFSYDVKMKEKGDIPEGYSVSREKKERFSLILESASTNQTSMYLCASRVTSGNHYEQYFGPGTRLTVT.

The rearrangement uses TRBV28 and TRBJ2-7; 10 bases line up with TRBD1. Germline loops: CDR1 MDHEN, CDR2 SYDVKM. The V gene end was trimmed by 6 bases and the J gene end by 5 bases; junction bases not matched to a gene: 4. The CDR3 covers 13 residues. Here the CDR3 DNA reads TGTGCCAGCAGGGGACAGGGGTCCCACGAGCAGTACTTC. Protein: CASRGQGSHEQYF. Full variable domain (remainder filled in from reference TRBV28 and TRBJ2-7): DVKVTQSSRYLVKRTGEKVFLECVQDMDHENMFWYRQDPGLGLRLIYFSYDVKMKEKGDIPEGYSVSREKKERFSLILESASTNQTSMYLCASRGQGSHEQYFGPGTRLTVT.

With regard to this clone: An end of the junction differs from the germline gene, which may be a read error. The chain has TRBV5-4 and TRBJ1-6; 8 nucleotides line up with TRBD1. In germline, CDR1 is SGHNT, CDR2 YYREEE (reference sequence). The CDR3 totals 15 residues. This chain's CDR3 is CASSLDRAPNSPLHF. The DNA of the CDR3 is TGTGCCAGCAGTTTGGACAGGGCCCCTAATTCACCCCTCCACTTT.

V usage is TRBV7-2 and J usage is TRBJ1-3; D might be TRBD1 (6 bases). Germline V gives CDR1 SGHTA, CDR2 FQGNSA. V was shortened by 5 bases and J by 4 bases, with 12 bases between the two germline ends. This CDR3 spans 14 amino acids. The CDR3 region has the DNA TGTGCCAGCAGCGAACAGGGCTCCGGAAACACCATATATTTT. Residues: CASSEQGSGNTIYF.

This clone appeared once. Other DNA sequences of this sample code for an identical CDR3. The gene calls are TRBV25-1 and TRBJ1-5, with D perhaps TRBD1 (5 bases). V shed 8 bases and J shed 4 bases, with 15 bases lying between them. CDR3 length: 14 amino acids. Germline V gene data show CDR1 as MGHDK and CDR2 as SYGVNS. The DNA of the CDR3 is TGTGCCAGCCGGGGGACTGGCGGAAATCAGCCCCAGCATTTT. It translates to CASRGTGGNQPQHF. Full variable domain (remainder filled in from reference TRBV25-1 and TRBJ1-5): EADIYQTPRYLVIGTGKKITLECSQTMGHDKMYWYQQDPGMELHLIHYSYGVNSTEKGDLSSESTVSRIRTEHFPLTLESARPSHTSQYLCASRGTGGNQPQHFGDGTRLSIL.

The chain recombines TRBV4-2 with TRBJ2-7; 8 bases line up with TRBD2. CDR1 is LGHNA, CDR2 YNFKEQ, per germline. After removal of 1 base from V and 2 bases from J, the junction contained 4 bases not matched to a gene. This CDR3 has 15 amino acids. CDR3 DNA sequence: TGTGCCAGCAGCCAAGTATCGACTAGCGCCTACGAGCAGTACTTC. It specifies CASSQVSTSAYEQYF.

The chain links TRBV9 to TRBJ1-2; maybe TRBD1 (5 bases). The ends were cut back, 3 bases at V and 4 bases at J, with 7 bases in the middle. Germline V gene sequence: CDR1 SGDLS, CDR2 YYNGEE. There are 12 residues in the CDR3. CDR3 DNA: TGTGCCAGCAGCGCTGACAGCTATGGCTACACCTTC. Translating it yields CASSADSYGYTF.

The chain recombines TRBV19 with TRBJ2-6; D call uncertain. Between the trimmed V and J ends, which lost 7 bases and 1 base, there was a span of 11 bases. CDR1 is LNHDA and CDR2 is SQIVND in the germline V gene (reference sequence). The CDR3 is 15 amino acids. CDR3 nucleotide sequence: TGTGCCAGTACTTTTTCACGGTCTGGGGCCAACGTCCTGACTTTC. Its protein is CASTFSRSGANVLTF.

This clone is labeled as large (0.1 to 1%). This chain connects TRBV7-9 to TRBJ2-7, with 14 bases matching TRBD2. Per germline, CDR1 SEHNR and CDR2 FQNEAQ (reference sequence). Germline trimming cut 5 bases from V and 12 bases from J; bases unmatched to any gene: 6. The length of the CDR3 is 13 residues. In DNA, the CDR3 is TGTGCCAGCAGCCAGGGACTAGCGGGAGTAAGGTACTTC. Its translation: CASSQGLAGVRYF.

The rearrangement joins TRBV7-2 to TRBJ2-7; 7 bases are a match to TRBD2. The V gene's germline CDR1 is SGHTA and CDR2 FQGNSA. The CDR3 sequence is 15 residues long. Unmatched junction bases numbered 7, after V lost 3 bases and J lost 2 bases. The CDR3 here is CASSLGGGVAYEQYF. The CDR3 bases are TGTGCCAGCAGCTTGGGGGGGGGAGTTGCCTACGAGCAGTACTTC.

This clone appeared once. This chain joins TRBV6-5 and TRBJ2-5, with 11 nucleotides matching TRBD1. J was trimmed by 4 bases and V by 2 bases; bases with no gene match: 6. The CDR3 contains 16 residues. CDR1 and CDR2 (germline): MNHEY, SVGAGI. The CDR3 region is CASSYIRTGGAETQYF. The DNA for the CDR3 is TGTGCCAGCAGTTACATCAGGACAGGGGGCGCAGAGACCCAGTACTTC.

The chain joins TRBV7-9 to TRBJ2-7; D possibly matches TRBD1 or TRBD2 (6 bases each). Germline V gene data show CDR1 as SEHNR and CDR2 as FQNEAQ (reference sequence). The CDR3 is made up of 14 amino acids. Between the trimmed V and J ends, which lost 5 bases and 7 bases, there was a span of 18 bases. CDR3 DNA sequence: TGTGCCAGCAGCCACCCGGAGGGGGTAGGTGAGCAGTACTTC. Its protein product is CASSHPEGVGEQYF.

The chain is built from TRBV6-5 and TRBJ1-2; possible D gene TRBD1, 6 bases. The CDR3 is 14 amino acids. CDR1 is MNHEY and CDR2 is SVGAGI in the germline V gene. V was shortened by 0 bases and J by 4 bases, with 9 bases between the two germline ends. The CDR3 reads CASSYSTGRYGYTF. CDR3 coding DNA: TGTGCCAGCAGTTACTCGACAGGTCGCTATGGCTACACCTTC.

The chain couples TRBV6-2 or TRBV6-3 to TRBJ2-3; D might be TRBD2 (6 bases). This CDR3 is built from 14 residues. V was pared by 5 bases and J by 2 bases, with 11 bases between. Germline CDR1 is MNHEY and CDR2 is SVGEGT. The CDR3 DNA reads as TGTGCCAGCAGTGGACTAACCCCCACAGATACGCAGTATTTT. Translated: CASSGLTPTDTQYF.

The V call is TRBV3-1 (or the pseudogene TRBV3-2), the J call TRBJ1-1; 7 nucleotides line up with TRBD1. Germline V gene sequence: CDR1 LGHDT, CDR2 YNNKEL (reference sequence). The CDR3 consists of 12 residues. V shed 5 bases and J 11 bases; nucleotides not matched to a gene: 8. The DNA for the CDR3 is TGTGCCAGCAGCTCCCAGGACAGGTCCGCTTTCTTT. Amino acids: CASSSQDRSAFF.

The V gene is TRBV19, the J gene TRBJ1-1, with D tentatively TRBD1 (6 bases). This CDR3 contains 14 residues. Looked up from germline, CDR1 is LNHDA and CDR2 is SQIVND (reference sequence). The V and J ends lost 3 bases and 5 bases respectively, with 13 bases between them. This CDR3 reads CASSMITQGTEAFF. As DNA, the CDR3 is TGTGCCAGTAGTATGATTACGCAGGGGACTGAAGCTTTCTTT.

This clone was counted between two and nine times. The chain has TRBV7-8 and TRBJ2-3; 8 nucleotides agree with TRBD2. After removal of 0 bases from V and 6 bases from J, the junction contained 8 bases not matched to a gene. Per the germline V gene, CDR1 is SGHVS and CDR2 is FQNEAQ. The CDR3 totals 16 residues. The CDR3 protein is CASSLAPGGPADTQYF. For the CDR3, the DNA is TGTGCCAGCAGCTTAGCACCGGGAGGGCCTGCGGATACGCAGTATTTT.

For the CDR3, the DNA is TGTGCCAGCACTTGGCAGGCAGTCGAAAAACTGTTTTTT. Translation: CASTWQAVEKLFF. This rearrangement joins TRBV2 to TRBJ1-4; D ambiguous. CDR3 length equals 13 residues. CDR1 and CDR2 from the germline V gene are SNHLY and FYNNEI. V was shortened by 7 bases and J by 8 bases, with 14 bases between the two germline ends.

This chain uses TRBV4-3 with TRBJ2-2, with TRBD2 as a possible D gene (6 bases). Germline CDR1 and CDR2: LGHNA and YSLEER. V lost 1 base, J lost 6 bases, and 18 bases lay in between. The CDR3 has 17 amino acids. CDR3 protein: CASSQVGANGRAGELFF. The CDR3 bases are TGCGCCAGCAGCCAAGTAGGGGCTAACGGGAGAGCCGGGGAGCTGTTTTTT.

The chain combines TRBV15 with TRBJ2-3, with D possibly being TRBD2 (6 bases). The CDR3 runs 14 residues. Per the germline V gene, CDR1 is LNHNV and CDR2 is YYDKDF (reference sequence). Trimming shortened V by 1 base and J by 1 base, and 6 bases separated the two germline ends. The CDR3 loop is CATSRGEGTDTQYF. The CDR3 nucleotides read TGTGCCACCAGCAGAGGGGAGGGCACAGATACGCAGTATTTT.

The chain combines TRBV5-4 with TRBJ1-4; 7 positions match TRBD1. The V and J ends lost 0 bases and 10 bases, in that order; junction bases with no gene match: 9. There are 15 residues in the CDR3. The V gene's germline CDR1 is SGHNT and CDR2 YYREEE (reference sequence). Written as DNA, the CDR3 is TGTGCCAGCAGCTTGGAAGGGGGCATGCTCGGAAAACTGTTTTTT. Translated: CASSLEGGMLGKLFF.

This rearrangement joins TRBV4-2 to TRBJ1-4; D is uncertain. Germline CDR1 LGHNA, CDR2 YNFKEQ. V was trimmed by 0 bases and J by 0 bases, leaving 5 bases between them. The CDR3 covers 15 residues. In nucleotides, the CDR3 is TGTGCCAGCAGCCAAGAAACAGCAACTAATGAAAAACTGTTTTTT. Its translation: CASSQETATNEKLFF.

In its sample, this clone was seen once. The chain employs TRBV7-9 and TRBJ2-7, with TRBD1 identical over 8 bases. V was clipped by 1 base and J by 3 bases; unmatched bases: 2. From germline, CDR1 is SEHNR and CDR2 FQNEAQ (reference sequence). This CDR3 has 14 residues. Here the CDR3 DNA reads TGTGCCAGCAGCTTAGGACAGGGGTTCTACGAGCAGTACTTC. Amino acids: CASSLGQGFYEQYF.

The gene calls are TRBV9 and TRBJ2-1; 11 nucleotides agree with TRBD2. V dropped 0 bases and J dropped 4; count of bases not matched to a gene: 9. Germline-derived CDR1 and CDR2 are SGDLS and YYNGEE. The CDR3 is made up of 18 amino acids. CDR3 in DNA: TGTGCCAGCAGCGTAGCGGGTAGCGGGAGGGATTTTTACAATGAGCAGTTCTTC. It encodes CASSVAGSGRDFYNEQFF.

Only one count was recorded for this clone. This rearrangement joins TRBV28 to TRBJ2-7; D remains unclear. V dropped 5 bases and J dropped 2 bases, with 7 bases sitting between them. Germline lookup yields CDR1 MDHEN and CDR2 SYDVKM. The CDR3 length is 12 residues. CDR3 amino acids: CASSPPAYEQYF. The CDR3 bases are TGTGCCAGCAGTCCGCCCGCCTACGAGCAGTACTTC.